This passage covers 19 T cell receptor beta chains from one sample sequenced in a study of T cells in localized non-small cell lung cancer. Some clones are missing from TCRdb's copy, which holds only in-frame ones; the method was immunoSEQ multiplex PCR. The sample shows 20,000 to 25,000 clones, roughly nine tenths of them seen only once. The sequencing used peripheral blood, collected before any cancer treatment. The receptors originated from a male donor at least 60 years old with stage I lung adenocarcinoma.

This clone appeared once. V usage is TRBV5-1 and J usage is TRBJ1-1; D might be TRBD1 (6 bases). The CDR3 consists of 14 residues. Germline CDR1 is SGHRS and CDR2 is YFSETQ. Deletions cut 4 bases from V and 5 bases from J, with 15 bases between. The DNA for the CDR3 is TGCGCCAGCAGCAACCGGGACAAGGGGACTGAAGCTTTCTTT. This codes for CASSNRDKGTEAFF. Full variable domain (missing parts from reference TRBV5-1 and TRBJ1-1): KAGVTQTPRYLIKTRGQQVTLSCSPISGHRSVSWYQQTPGQGLQFLFEYFSETQRNKGNFPGRFSGRQFSNSRSEMNVSTLELGDSALYLCASSNRDKGTEAFFGQGTRLTVV.

The DNA of the CDR3 is TGCGCCAGCAGCCAAGAGGTGGACTCTGGAAACACCATATATTTT. Translation gives CASSQEVDSGNTIYF. The chain is built from TRBV4-3 and TRBJ1-3; D unclear. Between the trimmed V and J ends, which lost 0 bases and 0 bases, there was a span of 6 bases. Germline V lookup: CDR1 LGHNA, CDR2 YSLEER. The CDR3 runs 15 residues.

V usage is TRBV5-4 and J usage is TRBJ2-5; D call uncertain. This CDR3 contains 16 residues. CDR1 is SGHNT, CDR2 YYREEE, per germline (reference sequence). V lost 5 bases, J lost 2 bases, and 19 bases lay in between. The CDR3 protein is CASRPDLGSSQETQYF. The DNA for the CDR3 is TGTGCCAGCAGGCCGGACCTAGGGTCATCTCAAGAGACCCAGTACTTC.

CDR3 sequence (DNA): TGTGCCAGCAGTTACTCGATCCCGCGCGACTACGAGCAGTACTTC. The encoded protein is CASSYSIPRDYEQYF. The V call is TRBV6-5, the J call TRBJ2-7, with D unclear. The V gene lost 0 bases and the J gene lost 3 bases, with 12 bases spanning the gap. The germline V gene has CDR1 MNHEY and CDR2 SVGAGI. There are 15 residues in the CDR3.

This rearrangement joins TRBV7-9 to TRBJ1-1; 7 bases fit TRBD1. This CDR3 comprises 15 residues. V was clipped by 2 bases and J by 2 bases; unmatched bases: 5. Germline CDR1 reads SEHNR; CDR2 reads FQNEAQ (reference sequence). The CDR3 is CASSLQTGYNTEAFF. The CDR3 DNA reads as TGTGCCAGCAGCTTACAGACAGGGTACAACACTGAAGCTTTCTTT.

The chain carries TRBV18 and TRBJ1-3; possibly TRBD1 for D (6 bases). The CDR3 sequence is 18 residues long. Germline CDR1 reads KGHSH; CDR2 reads LQKENI. V lost 0 bases, J lost 4 bases, and 19 bases lay in between. CDR3 region: CASSPPLVTGREGNTIYF. CDR3 nucleotide sequence: TGTGCCAGCTCACCACCGTTGGTTACAGGGAGAGAAGGAAACACCATATATTTT.

The rearrangement links TRBV29-1 to TRBJ2-7; D is uncertain. The CDR3 is 13 residues long. Trimming removed 5 bases at V and 6 bases at J, with 17 bases between. The V gene's germline CDR1 is SQVTM and CDR2 ANQGSEA. CDR3 sequence reads: CSVSLEGRGEQYF. CDR3 nucleotides: TGCAGCGTTTCTCTAGAAGGGCGTGGCGAGCAGTACTTC.

CDR3 in DNA: TGTGCCAGCAGCTCTGCGGGGGGGCCCTACAATGAGCAGTTCTTC. Translation gives CASSSAGGPYNEQFF. The V and J genes are TRBV9 and TRBJ2-1; 9 bases are a match to TRBD2. The CDR3 contains 15 residues. Germline lookup yields CDR1 SGDLS and CDR2 YYNGEE. Trimming took 4 bases from V and 2 from J; bases not matched to a gene: 4.

A few counts support this clone. DNA of the CDR3: TGCAGTGCTACAGATGGGGAAAAACTGTTTTTT. Protein product: CSATDGEKLFF. The chain links TRBV20-1 to TRBJ1-4; D call uncertain. The CDR3 is 11 amino acids. V gave up 4 bases and J gave up 8 bases, with 8 bases separating them. Looked up from germline, CDR1 is DFQATT and CDR2 is SNEGSKA (reference sequence).

The rearrangement links TRBV7-2 to TRBJ2-1; 7 nucleotides match TRBD1. The trim removed 5 bases at V and 3 bases at J, leaving 7 bases unmatched. Germline values: CDR1 SGHTA, CDR2 FQGNSA. The CDR3 runs 15 residues. The CDR3 region is CASSLPGQSYNEQFF. The CDR3 coding sequence is TGTGCCAGCAGCCTTCCGGGACAGAGCTACAATGAGCAGTTCTTC.

V and J are TRBV2 and TRBJ2-5, with D tentatively TRBD1 or TRBD2 (5 bases each). The V end was cut by 0 bases, the J end by 7 bases, with 15 bases between. This CDR3 is built from 15 residues. The germline V gene has CDR1 SNHLY and CDR2 FYNNEI. CDR3 bases: TGTGCCAGCAGTGAAGCAGGGACCTACTTGGGGACCCAGTACTTC. Protein: CASSEAGTYLGTQYF. Together with reference TRBV2 and TRBJ2-5, the CDR3 gives the full variable domain: EPEVTQTPSHQVTQMGQEVILRCVPISNHLYFYWYRQILGQKVEFLVSFYNNEISEKSEIFDDQFSVERPDGSNFTLKIRSTKLEDSAMYFCASSEAGTYLGTQYFGPGTRLLVL.

This chain links TRBV11-2 with TRBJ1-5, with a weak D call TRBD1 (5 bases). V shed 0 bases and J shed 7 bases, with 7 bases lying between them. Germline values: CDR1 SGHAT, CDR2 FQNNGV. The CDR3 covers 13 residues. The CDR3, as DNA: TGTGCCAGCAGCTTAGAACGGGGGCAGCCCCAGCATTTT. Translation: CASSLERGQPQHF.

The chain carries TRBV29-1 and TRBJ2-2; possible D gene TRBD1, 6 bases. Trimming left V 4 bases short and J 2 bases short, with 8 bases between. The V gene's germline CDR1 is SQVTM and CDR2 ANQGSEA. The CDR3 totals 13 residues. CDR3: CSVGQVNTGELFF. The CDR3 DNA follows: TGCAGCGTTGGACAGGTCAACACCGGGGAGCTGTTTTTT.

The chain is built from TRBV5-5 and TRBJ1-3; D is ambiguous. The CDR3 totals 17 residues. CDR1 and CDR2 from the germline V gene are SGHKS and YYEKEE (reference sequence). Trimming removed 0 bases at V and 2 bases at J, with 15 bases between. DNA for the CDR3: TGTGCCAGCAGCTTGGTGGGCAGGCCGGACGCTGGAAACACCATATATTTT. It specifies CASSLVGRPDAGNTIYF.

V usage is TRBV5-4 and J usage is TRBJ2-1; 10 bases align to TRBD1. The CDR3 contains 14 residues. The V and J ends lost 9 bases and 5 bases, in that order; junction bases with no gene match: 8. CDR1 SGHNT and CDR2 YYREEE come from the germline V gene (reference sequence). In DNA form, the CDR3 reads TGTGCCATCAAGAGGGACAGGGGCGACAATGAGCAGTTCTTC. Its protein product is CAIKRDRGDNEQFF.

V gene TRBV28 combines with J gene TRBJ2-7, with a possible D match to TRBD2 (6 bases). V gave up 6 bases and J gave up 0 bases, with 15 bases separating them. The CDR3 consists of 15 residues. Germline CDR1 is MDHEN and CDR2 is SYDVKM. CDR3 amino acids: CASRMGGGNSYEQYF. The CDR3, as DNA: TGTGCCAGCAGAATGGGGGGTGGTAACTCCTACGAGCAGTACTTC.

This clone turned up a few times. The J gene is TRBJ1-2, the V gene TRBV6-1; TRBD1 might be the D (5 bases). Trimming cost V 10 bases and J 2 bases, with 20 bases left between them. The CDR3 runs 15 residues. From germline, CDR1 is MNHNS and CDR2 SASEGT. CDR3 residues: CANMLWGVGNYGYTF. In nucleotides, the CDR3 is TGTGCCAACATGTTATGGGGGGTGGGGAACTATGGCTACACCTTC.

The gene calls are TRBV4-3 and TRBJ2-2, with a weak D call TRBD2 (6 bases). Germline V lookup: CDR1 LGHNA, CDR2 YSLEER. CDR3 length: 15 residues. Trimming stripped 4 bases from V and 4 bases from J, with 13 bases between. CDR3 amino acids: CASSPDGGSTGELFF. Written as DNA, the CDR3 is TGCGCCAGCAGCCCAGACGGGGGAAGCACCGGGGAGCTGTTTTTT.

The chain employs TRBV28 and TRBJ1-2, with D maybe TRBD1 (6 bases). Trimming cost V 1 base and J 3 bases, with 18 bases left between them. CDR3 length: 17 amino acids. Germline CDR1 MDHEN, CDR2 SYDVKM. The DNA for the CDR3 is TGTGCCAGCAGTTTATTGGCAGGGGCCCTTAAAGACTATGGCTACACCTTC. Translated, it gives CASSLLAGALKDYGYTF.